The entry below gives a single T cell receptor (beta chain) sequence along with its context. Antigen: not known. This sample was taken from a study of shared clonotypes between healthy human individuals. As for the study in general: The study used three CD4 naive, three CD4 memory, two CD8 naive and one CD8 memory plate per donor. Regarding the study as a whole: Researchers sampled only blood; tissue repertoires likely differ.

V was trimmed by 5 bases and J by 5 bases, leaving 16 bases between them. The CDR3 consists of 15 residues. CDR1 is SEHNR, CDR2 FQNEAQ, per germline (reference sequence). Some clones are missing from TCRdb's copy, which holds only in-frame ones; the method was immunoSEQ multiplex PCR. The sample yields some 680,000 clones, around 73% seen once. Sequenced: memory CD4+ T cells sorted from blood. The subset here: CD45RA-negative fraction. The TCR originated in a woman aged 25-40 years in good health. The chain carries TRBV7-9 and TRBJ1-5; D is perhaps TRBD1 (5 bases). The chain's CDR3 is CASSPQGLGDQPQHF. CDR3 bases: TGTGCCAGCAGCCCCCAGGGCCTAGGGGATCAGCCCCAGCATTTT. Supplemented by reference TRBV7-9 and TRBJ1-5, the full variable domain reads DTGVSQNPRHKITKRGQNVTFRCDPISEHNRLYWYRQTLGQGPEFLTYFQNEAQLEKSRLLSDRFSAERPKGSFSTLEIQRTEQGDSAMYLCASSPQGLGDQPQHFGDGTRLSIL.